Below, one TCR beta chain is given with its context. CDR1 is SEHNR, CDR2 FQNEAQ, per germline (reference sequence). Trimming at V came to 5 bases and at J to 2 bases, leaving 7 bases not matched to a gene. The CDR3 spans 15 residues. 60 Vbeta and 13 Jbeta primers were used in PCR. Original analysis: The authors later counted about 80 million unique TCR beta chains, approximately 12 million of them shared. Libraries were prepared by immunoSEQ multiplex PCR; TCRdb keeps only in-frame clonotypes and omits some of them. D and trimming come from the DNA, and the V and J calls and clone size come from that table. The sample lists 150,000 to 250,000 clones; 75% to 90% were seen once. These data belong to a study of cytomegalovirus exposure and HLA in healthy donors. The wider study: For the 300 to 450 genotyped donors, around 76% fell within the Caucasian-associated ancestry cluster.

The chain links TRBV7-9 to TRBJ2-7; 9 bases are a match to TRBD1. The origin of this receptor is a woman in her fifties or sixties in good health and CMV-seropositive. Input material: PBMCs. CDR3 DNA sequence: TGTGCCAGCAGCCGTCGGGGGACAGGGACCTACGAGCAGTACTTC. As protein: CASSRRGTGTYEQYF.